A selection of T cell receptor beta chains follows, all from one sample in a study of shared clonotypes between healthy human individuals. Data came from immunoSEQ multiplex PCR; TCRdb stores just in-frame clones and leaves some out. The repertoire holds roughly 2.2 million clones, with 92% as singletons. Sequenced material: naive CD4+ T cells from PBMCs. All receptors come from a young man in good health. Some clones in this sample may be carry-over from other donors' samples. Both conserved end residues are part of each CDR3. Each record gives: D gene, clone size, J gene, V gene, CDR3 DNA, CDR3 protein. The D gene is left open where the match is weak. Some rows have no size entry. The others give once, few or many, or a class for an expanded clone.

NA	NA	TRBJ1-6	TRBV2	TGTGCCAGCAGTGAACCCCAGGGTGGTGTTTCACCCCTCCACTTT	CASSEPQGGVSPLHF
TRBD2	NA	TRBJ2-1	TRBV10-3	TGTGCCATCAGTTCGGTTCCGGGGGGTGTTGAGCAGTTCTTC	CAISSVPGGVEQFF
NA	NA	TRBJ2-1	TRBV9	TGTGCCAGCAGCGTAGCCCGAATACAGACGTCCGGTGAGCAGTTCTTC	CASSVARIQTSGEQFF
NA	few	TRBJ1-1	TRBV11-3	TGTGCCAGCAGCCGCGCTGGGGCGAACACTGAAGCTTTCTTT	CASSRAGANTEAFF
NA	once	TRBJ1-2	TRBV6-1	TGTGCCAGCAGTGGTCGATTCTATGGCTACACCTTC	CASSGRFYGYTF
NA	NA	TRBJ2-2	TRBV7-8	TGTGCCAGCAGCCCCCACAGCAATCCGAACACCGGGGAGCTGTTTTTT	CASSPHSNPNTGELFF
TRBD2	once	TRBJ2-1	TRBV5-1	TGCGCCAGCAGCTTGGCGGCGGGAGTCCTGAATGAGCAGTTCTTC	CASSLAAGVLNEQFF
NA	NA	TRBJ2-6	TRBV7-9	TGTGCCAGCAGCTTAGTGATGAGCGTCCTGACTTTC	CASSLVMSVLTF
TRBD2	NA	TRBJ2-7	TRBV30	TGTGCCTGGAGTTGGGGACTAGACGCCGAGCAGTACTTC	CAWSWGLDAEQYF
NA	NA	TRBJ2-2	TRBV6-5	TGTGCCAGCAGTTACGTCCAGGGGAGGACCGGGGAGCTGTTTTTT	CASSYVQGRTGELFF
NA	NA	TRBJ2-3	TRBV25-1	TGTGCCAGCAGTGAGGCCCCAGATACGCAGTATTTT	CASSEAPDTQYF
TRBD1	NA	TRBJ2-7	TRBV15	TGTGCCACCAGTCACGGACAGGGCATTGTGGGCGAGCAGTACTTC	CATSHGQGIVGEQYF
TRBD1	NA	TRBJ2-7	TRBV5-1	TGCGCCAGCAGCTCCGGGACAGGGGGAGAGCAGTACTTC	CASSSGTGGEQYF
NA	NA	TRBJ1-4	TRBV5-1	TGCGCCAGCAGCTTGTCGGCGGGGAGTAATGAAAAACTGTTTTTT	CASSLSAGSNEKLFF
NA	few	TRBJ1-2	TRBV9	TGTGCCAGCAGCGTTACCTCAGGGGACGGCTACACCTTC	CASSVTSGDGYTF
TRBD2	NA	TRBJ2-1	TRBV5-1	TGCGCCAGCAGTTTTACGACTAGCGGGTGGGGCAATGAGCAGTTCTTC	CASSFTTSGWGNEQFF
NA	NA	TRBJ1-5	TRBV2	TGTGCCAGCAGTCCGACTACAGGACTGGGAAAGGAGCCCCAGCATTTT	CASSPTTGLGKEPQHF
TRBD2	NA	TRBJ2-1	TRBV10-3	TGTGCCATCAGTGCTAGCGGGGGCTGGGGTGAGCAGTTCTTC	CAISASGGWGEQFF
NA	NA	TRBJ2-1	TRBV28	TGTGCCAGCAGCCACAGCAGGCTTCTACGCTCCTACAATGAGCAGTTCTTC	CASSHSRLLRSYNEQFF
NA	NA	TRBJ1-4	TRBV30	TGTGCCTGGGGAACAGGGTCGGATGAAAAACTGTTTTTT	CAWGTGSDEKLFF
NA	NA	TRBJ2-7	TRBV28	TGTGCCAGCAGTTTGACGGTCTCCTACGAGCAGTACTTC	CASSLTVSYEQYF
NA	NA	TRBJ2-1	TRBV6-1	TGTGCCAGCACCACCGGGACCCTGGGCATCGATGAGCAGTTCTTC	CASTTGTLGIDEQFF
TRBD2	NA	TRBJ2-3	TRBV7-2	TGTGCCAGCAGCTTATGGGTTAGCGGGATCGCAGATACGCAGTATTTT	CASSLWVSGIADTQYF
TRBD2	NA	TRBJ2-3	TRBV28	TGTGCCACAGGGACTAGCGGGACGAGCACAGATACGCAGTATTTT	CATGTSGTSTDTQYF
TRBD1	NA	TRBJ2-7	TRBV6-5	TGTGCCAGCAGACTGGGACAGGGTTCCTACGAGCAGTACTTC	CASRLGQGSYEQYF
NA	NA	TRBJ2-5	TRBV19	TGTGCCAGTAGTCCCTGGTACGGAGAGGTCGACGAAGAGACCCAGTACTTC	CASSPWYGEVDEETQYF
NA	NA	TRBJ2-1	TRBV5-1	TGCGCCAGCAGCTCAGACTCGAGCTCCTACAATGAGCAGTTCTTC	CASSSDSSSYNEQFF
NA	NA	TRBJ2-3	TRBV9	TGTGCCAGCAGCGTTAGCCCAAGCACAGATACGCAGTATTTT	CASSVSPSTDTQYF
NA	NA	TRBJ2-3	TRBV25-1	TGTGCCAGCAGTGCCAATAGGGGGGTCACAGATACGCAGTATTTT	CASSANRGVTDTQYF
TRBD1	NA	TRBJ1-3	TRBV5-4	TGTGCCAGCAGCTTAATAGGGGGCCCTGGAAACACCATATATTTT	CASSLIGGPGNTIYF
NA	NA	TRBJ1-3	TRBV18	TGTGCCAGCTCGCCCCGGCCGGAAGGAAACACCATATATTTT	CASSPRPEGNTIYF
NA	once	TRBJ1-1	TRBV2	TGTGCCAGCATCAAGGACGTGGGCACTGAAGCTTTCTTT	CASIKDVGTEAFF
NA	NA	TRBJ2-5	TRBV7-9	TGTGCCAGCAGCGCCACCGAGAGGAAGGGGACCCAGTACTTC	CASSATERKGTQYF
NA	NA	TRBJ1-1	TRBV19	TGTGCCAGTAGTGAGCGGGGCACTGAAGCTTTCTTT	CASSERGTEAFF
NA	NA	TRBJ2-2	TRBV13	TGTGCCAGCAGCTCCCCCACCGGGGAGCTGTTTTTT	CASSSPTGELFF
TRBD1	NA	TRBJ1-2	TRBV18	TGTGCCAGCTCACCATCTCTCGGACAGGGGGCGAATGGCTACACCTTC	CASSPSLGQGANGYTF
NA	NA	TRBJ2-7	TRBV5-1	TGCGCCAGCAGCTTTGGGCCGGTTGGGGCAGCTGACTACGAGCAGTACTTC	CASSFGPVGAADYEQYF
NA	NA	TRBJ1-1	TRBV19	TGTGCCAGTAGTAGTTTGGGGGGATTGGGGGCTGGCACTGAAGCTTTCTTT	CASSSLGGLGAGTEAFF
NA	NA	TRBJ2-1	TRBV7-6	TGTGCCAGCAGCCGTGGGGGGCAGGGATACAATGAGCAGTTCTTC	CASSRGGQGYNEQFF
NA	NA	TRBJ2-7	TRBV2	TGTGCCAGCAGTATAACAGGCAACGAGCAGTACTTC	CASSITGNEQYF
NA	NA	TRBJ2-1	TRBV4-2	TGTGCCAGCAGCCAAGCGGGGCAGGGTGCCCCCTACAATGAGCAGTTCTTC	CASSQAGQGAPYNEQFF
TRBD2	NA	TRBJ2-3	TRBV7-3	TGTGCCAGCAGCCCGTCTAGCGGGAGCTCAGATACGCAGTATTTT	CASSPSSGSSDTQYF
NA	NA	TRBJ2-2	TRBV7-9	TGTGCCAGCAGCTTAGCGAAAATGAACACCGGGGAGCTGTTTTTT	CASSLAKMNTGELFF
NA	NA	TRBJ1-1	TRBV29-1	TGCAGCGCCTTGGGCAGGCCATCTCTAATGAGCACTGAAGCTTTCTTT	CSALGRPSLMSTEAFF
NA	once	TRBJ2-7	TRBV28	TGTGCCAGCAGTTTGAAGCTGGCGACCCTCTACGAGCAGTACTTC	CASSLKLATLYEQYF
NA	NA	TRBJ2-7	TRBV18	TGTGCCAGCTCACCAAACCGAAAGGAGACCATCCACGAGCAGTACTTC	CASSPNRKETIHEQYF
NA	once	TRBJ2-2	TRBV7-9	TGTGCCAGCAGCTTCAAGGGATACGGGGAGCTGTTTTTT	CASSFKGYGELFF
NA	few	TRBJ1-5	TRBV6-6	TGTGCCAGCAGTTACTCGAATCGGGGCAATCAGCCCCAGCATTTT	CASSYSNRGNQPQHF
TRBD2	NA	TRBJ2-1	TRBV11-2	TGTGCCAGCAGGAGACTCAGCGGGAGGGAGTCGAATGAGCAGTTCTTC	CASRRLSGRESNEQFF
NA	once	TRBJ1-5	TRBV9	TGTGCCAGCAGCCCAGGGGTGGGGGGCAATCAGCCCCAGCATTTT	CASSPGVGGNQPQHF
NA	NA	TRBJ1-1	TRBV28	TGTGCCAGCAGTTCGGGGATTGGGACTGAAGCTTTCTTT	CASSSGIGTEAFF